One and the same sample provided the 7 T cell receptor beta chains below, sequenced in a study of CDR3 diversity in severe acne. TCRdb processed the PCR reads anew with MiXCR; each CDR3 protein has one entry. The table lists fewer than 100,000 distinct CDR3 sequences, under 65% of them singletons, with around an eighth in the top ten. Sequencing used blood. These receptors were obtained from a male donor in good health, without acne.

The chain has TRBV29-1 and TRBJ1-2; 9 bases line up with TRBD1. The ends lost 6 bases at V and 8 bases at J; junction bases unmatched: 10. There are 13 residues in the CDR3. CDR1 and CDR2 from the germline V gene are SQVTM and ANQGSEA. The CDR3 DNA sequence: TGCAGCGTCAAAAATGGACAGGGGACGGGCTACACCTTC. Amino acid sequence: CSVKNGQGTGYTF.

This chain links TRBV10-3 with TRBJ2-7, with 10 bases fitting TRBD2. The ends lost 7 bases at V and 4 bases at J; junction bases unmatched: 13. The CDR3 is made up of 16 amino acids. The germline V gene has CDR1 ENHRY and CDR2 SYGVKD. In DNA form, the CDR3 reads TGTGCCATCAACTCCGGGACTAGCGCCATGCCATACGAGCAGTACTTC. This sequence encodes CAINSGTSAMPYEQYF.

As to this clonotype: At one end the junction does not follow the germline gene, possibly because of a read error. The chain joins TRBV30 to TRBJ2-1; D gene unclear. Germline lookup yields CDR1 GTSNPN and CDR2 SVGIG (reference sequence). This CDR3 contains 16 residues. The CDR3: CAWSLSGLSPYNEQSF. The CDR3 DNA sequence: TGTGCCTGGAGTCTCTCGGGCCTTAGCCCCTACAATGAGCAGTCCTTC.

This clonotype showed up many times. This rearrangement joins TRBV20-1 to TRBJ1-5; D may be TRBD1 (5 bases). V lost 3 bases, J lost 5 bases, and 11 bases lay in between. The CDR3 is 13 amino acids. Germline CDR1 DFQATT, CDR2 SNEGSKA (reference sequence). The CDR3 bases are TGCAGTGCTAGTGGGACGGGGTATCAGCCCCAGCATTTT. Translating gives CSASGTGYQPQHF.

This clonotype was picked up many times. CDR3 DNA: TGCGCCAGCAGTGGGTCGGGGACAGGGGACTATGGTGGCTACACCTTC. Protein product: CASSGSGTGDYGGYTF. V is TRBV10-2 and J is TRBJ1-2, with TRBD1 matching 10 bases. Trimming cost V 4 bases and J 7 bases; bases outside gene matches: 12. The CDR3 runs to 16 residues. Germline CDR1 is WSHSY and CDR2 is SAAADI.

V gene TRBV7-6 combines with J gene TRBJ1-6; D not certain. CDR1 is SGHVS, CDR2 FNYEAQ, per germline. The CDR3 is 15 amino acids. Trimming cost V 6 bases and J 7 bases, with 16 bases left between them. The CDR3 spells CASSPLGVSNSPLHF. The CDR3 coding sequence is TGTGCCAGCAGTCCTCTCGGCGTTTCGAATTCACCCCTCCACTTT.

This clonotype was observed many times. The rearrangement links TRBV5-1 to TRBJ2-7; 7 nucleotides match TRBD2. Germline trimming cut 0 bases from V and 7 bases from J; bases unmatched to any gene: 1. The CDR3 covers 12 residues. The germline V gene has CDR1 SGHRS and CDR2 YFSETQ. The CDR3 region has the DNA TGCGCCAGCAGCTTGGGGGGAGGGGAGCAGTACTTC. It specifies CASSLGGGEQYF.